A single T cell receptor (beta chain) is shown here with its context. Its antigen is unidentified. The germline V gene has CDR1 SGHAT and CDR2 FQNNGV. CDR3 length equals 12 residues. V gave up 5 bases and J gave up 6 bases, with 11 bases separating them. The repertoire was sequenced with immunoSEQ multiplex PCR; TCRdb's copy has only in-frame clones and lacks some. The sample has around 120,000 clones; around 89% are singletons. The sample belongs to a study of cytomegalovirus exposure and HLA in healthy donors. At the level of the study: A later analysis reported the 90 to 150 validation repertoires used the same platform as the roughly 700 first-cohort repertoires.

Study-wide results and limits: Cytomegalovirus status, reportedly, was diagnosed with high specificity and sensitivity by the classifier. Clusters of TCRs from the first cohort tended to co-occur in the 120 or so validation repertoires (as a later analysis found).

Donors came from a validation cohort of 95 to 150 subjects, distinct from the first 666-subject cohort. Material for sequencing was PBMCs. The rearrangement links TRBV11-2 to TRBJ2-7, with a tentative D call TRBD1 (6 bases). The clonotype was recovered from a woman younger than 30 in good health and CMV-seropositive. The CDR3 coding sequence is TGTGCCAGCAGCCGAAACAGGGCCGAGCAGTACTTC. Protein product: CASSRNRAEQYF. Variable domain in full (rest from reference TRBV11-2 and TRBJ2-7): EAGVAQSPRYKIIEKRQSVAFWCNPISGHATLYWYQQILGQGPKLLIQFQNNGVVDDSQLPKDRFSAERLKGVDSTLKIQPAKLEDSAVYLCASSRNRAEQYFGPGTRLTVT.